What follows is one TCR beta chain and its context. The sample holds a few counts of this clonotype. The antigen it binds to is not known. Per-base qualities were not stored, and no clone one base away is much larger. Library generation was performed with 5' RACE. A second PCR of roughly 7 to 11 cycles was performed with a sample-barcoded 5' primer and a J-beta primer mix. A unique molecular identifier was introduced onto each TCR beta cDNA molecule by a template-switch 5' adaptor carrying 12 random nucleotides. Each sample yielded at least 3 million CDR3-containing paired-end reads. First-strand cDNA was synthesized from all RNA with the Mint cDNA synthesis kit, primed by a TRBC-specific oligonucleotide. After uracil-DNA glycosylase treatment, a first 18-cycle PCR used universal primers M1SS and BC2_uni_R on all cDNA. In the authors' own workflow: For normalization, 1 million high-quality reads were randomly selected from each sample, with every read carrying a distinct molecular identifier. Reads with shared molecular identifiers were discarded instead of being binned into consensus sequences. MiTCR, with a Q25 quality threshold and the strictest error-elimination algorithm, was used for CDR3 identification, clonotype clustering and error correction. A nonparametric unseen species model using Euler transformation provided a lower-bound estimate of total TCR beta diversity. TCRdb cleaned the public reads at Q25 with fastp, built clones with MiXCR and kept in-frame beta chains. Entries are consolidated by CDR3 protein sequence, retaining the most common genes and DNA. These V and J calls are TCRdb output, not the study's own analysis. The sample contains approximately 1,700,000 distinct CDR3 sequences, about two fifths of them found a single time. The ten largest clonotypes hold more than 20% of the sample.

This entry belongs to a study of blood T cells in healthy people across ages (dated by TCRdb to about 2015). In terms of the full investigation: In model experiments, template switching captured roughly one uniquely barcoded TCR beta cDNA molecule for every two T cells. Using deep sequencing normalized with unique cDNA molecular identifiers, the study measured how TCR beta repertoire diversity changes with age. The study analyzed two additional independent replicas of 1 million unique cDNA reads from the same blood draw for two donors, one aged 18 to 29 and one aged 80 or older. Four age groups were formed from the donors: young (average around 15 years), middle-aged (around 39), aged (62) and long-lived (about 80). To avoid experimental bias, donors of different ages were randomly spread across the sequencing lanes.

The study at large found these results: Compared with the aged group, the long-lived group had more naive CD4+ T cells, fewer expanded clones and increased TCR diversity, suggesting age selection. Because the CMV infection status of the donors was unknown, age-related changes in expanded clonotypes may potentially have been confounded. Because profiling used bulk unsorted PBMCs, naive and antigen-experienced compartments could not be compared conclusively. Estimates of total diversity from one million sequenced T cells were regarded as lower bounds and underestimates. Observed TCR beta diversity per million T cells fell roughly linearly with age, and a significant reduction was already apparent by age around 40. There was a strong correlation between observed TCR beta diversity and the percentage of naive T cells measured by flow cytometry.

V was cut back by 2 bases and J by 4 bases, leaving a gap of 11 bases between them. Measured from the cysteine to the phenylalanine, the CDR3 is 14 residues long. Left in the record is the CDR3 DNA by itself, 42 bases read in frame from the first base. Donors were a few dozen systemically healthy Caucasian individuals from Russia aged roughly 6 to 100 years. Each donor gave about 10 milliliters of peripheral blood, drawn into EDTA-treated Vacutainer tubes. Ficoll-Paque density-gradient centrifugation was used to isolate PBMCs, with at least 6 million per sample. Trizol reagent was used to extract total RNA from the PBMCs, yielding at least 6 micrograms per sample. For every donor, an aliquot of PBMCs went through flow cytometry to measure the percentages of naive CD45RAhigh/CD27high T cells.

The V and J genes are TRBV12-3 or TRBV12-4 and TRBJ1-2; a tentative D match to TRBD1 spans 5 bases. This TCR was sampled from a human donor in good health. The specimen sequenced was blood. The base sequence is TGTGCCAGCAGTTTATATGGGGGAGGCTATGGCTACACCTTC. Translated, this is CASSLYGGGYGYTF.